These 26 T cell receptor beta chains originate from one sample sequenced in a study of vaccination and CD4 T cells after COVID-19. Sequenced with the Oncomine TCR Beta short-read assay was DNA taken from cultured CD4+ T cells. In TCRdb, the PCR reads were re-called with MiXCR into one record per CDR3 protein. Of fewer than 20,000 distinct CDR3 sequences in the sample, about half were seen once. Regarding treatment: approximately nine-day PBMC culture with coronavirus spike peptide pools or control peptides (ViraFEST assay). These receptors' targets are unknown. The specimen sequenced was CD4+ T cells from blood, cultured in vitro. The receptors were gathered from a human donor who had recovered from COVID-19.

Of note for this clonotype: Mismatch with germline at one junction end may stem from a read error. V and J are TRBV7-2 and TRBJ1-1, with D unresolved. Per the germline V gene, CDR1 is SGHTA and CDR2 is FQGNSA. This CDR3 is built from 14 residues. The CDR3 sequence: CASSRTVLNTEAFF. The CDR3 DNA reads TGCGCCAGCAGCCGAACAGTCCTAAACACTGAAGCTTTCTTT.

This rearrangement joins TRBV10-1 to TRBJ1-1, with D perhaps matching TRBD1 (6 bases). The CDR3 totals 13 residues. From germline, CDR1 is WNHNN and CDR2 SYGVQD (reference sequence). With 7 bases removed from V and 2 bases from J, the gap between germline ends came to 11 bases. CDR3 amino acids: CASKEGGNTEAFF. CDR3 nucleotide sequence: TGCGCCAGCAAAGAAGGGGGAAACACTGAAGCTTTCTTT.

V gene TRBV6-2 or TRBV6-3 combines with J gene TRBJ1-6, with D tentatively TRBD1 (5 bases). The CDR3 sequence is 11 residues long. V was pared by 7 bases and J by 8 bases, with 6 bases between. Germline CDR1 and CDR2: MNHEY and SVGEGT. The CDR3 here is CASKGDSPLHF. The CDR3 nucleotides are TGTGCCAGCAAAGGGGATTCACCCCTCCACTTT.

Here the CDR3 reads CSAAPTSRNTDTQYF. The CDR3 coding sequence is TGCAGTGCTGCCCCGACTAGCCGGAACACAGATACGCAGTATTTT. V gene TRBV20-1 combines with J gene TRBJ2-3; 7 nucleotides align to TRBD2. CDR1 is DFQATT, CDR2 SNEGSKA, per germline (reference sequence). The length of the CDR3 is 15 residues. V trimming: 5 bases; J trimming: 2 bases; junction bases outside the gene matches: 10.

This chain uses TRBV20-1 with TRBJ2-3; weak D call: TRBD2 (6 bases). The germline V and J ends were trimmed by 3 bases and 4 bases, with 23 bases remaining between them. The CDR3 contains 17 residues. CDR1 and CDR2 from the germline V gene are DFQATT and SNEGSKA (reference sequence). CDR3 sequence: CSASTGFGSDGADTQYF. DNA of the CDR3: TGCAGTGCTAGTACTGGCTTCGGGAGTGATGGCGCAGATACGCAGTATTTT.

The CDR3 sequence is CASSQEGGNGYTF. The CDR3 region has the DNA TGTGCCAGCAGCCAAGAAGGGGGCAATGGCTACACCTTC. The J gene is TRBJ1-2, the V gene TRBV2, with TRBD1 identical over 7 bases. V shed 6 bases and J 6 bases; nucleotides not matched to a gene: 7. Per the germline V gene, CDR1 is SNHLY and CDR2 is FYNNEI. CDR3 length equals 13 residues.

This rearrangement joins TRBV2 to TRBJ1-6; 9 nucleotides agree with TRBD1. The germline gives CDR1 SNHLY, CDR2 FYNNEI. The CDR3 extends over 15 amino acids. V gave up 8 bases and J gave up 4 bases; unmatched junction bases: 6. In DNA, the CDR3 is TGTGCCAGCGGGGGGGGACAGGGTTATAATTCACCCCTCCACTTT. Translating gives CASGGGQGYNSPLHF.

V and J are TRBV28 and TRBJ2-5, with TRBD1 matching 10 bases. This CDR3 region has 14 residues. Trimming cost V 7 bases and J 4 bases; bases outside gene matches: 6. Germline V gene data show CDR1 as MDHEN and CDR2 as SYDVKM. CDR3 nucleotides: TGTGCCAGCAATCTTGACAGGGGGCGAGAGACCCAGTACTTC. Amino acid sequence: CASNLDRGRETQYF.

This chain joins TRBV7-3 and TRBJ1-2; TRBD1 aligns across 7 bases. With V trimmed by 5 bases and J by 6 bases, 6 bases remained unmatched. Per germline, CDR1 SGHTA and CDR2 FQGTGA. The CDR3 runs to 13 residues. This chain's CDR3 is CASSPTGIDGYTF. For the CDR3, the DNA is TGTGCCAGCAGCCCGACAGGGATCGATGGCTACACCTTC.

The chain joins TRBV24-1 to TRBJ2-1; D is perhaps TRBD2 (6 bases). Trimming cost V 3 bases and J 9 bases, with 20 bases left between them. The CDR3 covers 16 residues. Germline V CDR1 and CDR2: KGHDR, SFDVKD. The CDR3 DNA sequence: TGTGCCACCAGTGATAGTGGGGAGGCTAGGCCTGGTGAGCAGTTCTTC. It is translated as CATSDSGEARPGEQFF.

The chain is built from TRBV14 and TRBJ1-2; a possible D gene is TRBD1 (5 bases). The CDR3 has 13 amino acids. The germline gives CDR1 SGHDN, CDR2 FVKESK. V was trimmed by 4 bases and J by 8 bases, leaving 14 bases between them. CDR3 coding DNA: TGTGCCAGCAGCCGCTCGGGGCCGGCGGGCTACACCTTC. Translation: CASSRSGPAGYTF.

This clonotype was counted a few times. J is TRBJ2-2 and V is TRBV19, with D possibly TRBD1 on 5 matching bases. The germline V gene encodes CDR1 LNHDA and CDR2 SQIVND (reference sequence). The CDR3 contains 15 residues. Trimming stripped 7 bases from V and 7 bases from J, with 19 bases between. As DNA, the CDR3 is TGTGCCAGTACCCTGGGGCAGGGAAAGGTCGGGGAGCTGTTTTTT. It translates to CASTLGQGKVGELFF.

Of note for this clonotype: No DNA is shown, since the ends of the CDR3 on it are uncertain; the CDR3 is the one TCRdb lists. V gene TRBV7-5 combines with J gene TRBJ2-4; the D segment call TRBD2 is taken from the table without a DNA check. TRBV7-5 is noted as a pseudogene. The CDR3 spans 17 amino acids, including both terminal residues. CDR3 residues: CISVSEAQTSGKGIQYF.

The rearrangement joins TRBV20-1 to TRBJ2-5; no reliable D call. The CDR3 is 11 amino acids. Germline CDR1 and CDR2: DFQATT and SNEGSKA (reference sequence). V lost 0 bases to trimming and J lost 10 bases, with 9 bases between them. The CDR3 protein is CSARDIGFQYF. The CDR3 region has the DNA TGCAGTGCTAGAGATATTGGGTTCCAGTACTTC.

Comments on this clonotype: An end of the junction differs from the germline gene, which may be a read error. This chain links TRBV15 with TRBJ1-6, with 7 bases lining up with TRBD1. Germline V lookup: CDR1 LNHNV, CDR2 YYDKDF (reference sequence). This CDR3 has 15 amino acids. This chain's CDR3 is CATSRDGTDKSPLHF. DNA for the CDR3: TGTGCCACCAGCAGAGATGGGACAGATAAATCACCCCTCCACTTT.

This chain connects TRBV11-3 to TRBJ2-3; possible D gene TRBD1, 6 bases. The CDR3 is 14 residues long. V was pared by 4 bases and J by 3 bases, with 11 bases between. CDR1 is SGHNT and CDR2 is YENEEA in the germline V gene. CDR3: CASSSYRETDTQYF. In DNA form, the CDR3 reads TGTGCCAGCAGCTCGTACAGGGAAACAGATACGCAGTATTTT. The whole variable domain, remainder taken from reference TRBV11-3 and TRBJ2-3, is EAGVVQSPRYKIIEKKQPVAFWCNPISGHNTLYWYLQNLGQGPELLIRYENEEAVDDSQLPKDRFSAERLKGVDSTLKIQPAELGDSAVYLCASSSYRETDTQYFGPGTRLTVL.

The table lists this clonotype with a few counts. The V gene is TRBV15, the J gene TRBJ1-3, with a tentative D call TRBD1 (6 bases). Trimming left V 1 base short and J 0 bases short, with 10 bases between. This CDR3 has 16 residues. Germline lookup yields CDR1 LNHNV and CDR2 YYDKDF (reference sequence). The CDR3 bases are TGTGCCACCAGCAGAGGAGGGGGGGGCTCTGGAAACACCATATATTTT. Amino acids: CATSRGGGGSGNTIYF.

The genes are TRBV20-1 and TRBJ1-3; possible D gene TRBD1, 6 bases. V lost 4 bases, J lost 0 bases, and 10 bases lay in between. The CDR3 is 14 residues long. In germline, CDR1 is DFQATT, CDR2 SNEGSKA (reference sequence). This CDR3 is CSATRDNSGNTIYF. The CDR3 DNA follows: TGCAGTGCTACCCGGGACAACTCTGGAAACACCATATATTTT.

The CDR3 reads CASSYQAGVNYGYTF. The CDR3 nucleotides are TGTGCCAGCAGTTACCAGGCAGGGGTTAACTATGGCTACACCTTC. The gene calls are TRBV6-5 and TRBJ1-2, with D tentatively TRBD1 (6 bases). Germline loops: CDR1 MNHEY, CDR2 SVGAGI. Trimming removed 2 bases at V and 1 base at J, with 11 bases between. The CDR3 extends over 15 amino acids.

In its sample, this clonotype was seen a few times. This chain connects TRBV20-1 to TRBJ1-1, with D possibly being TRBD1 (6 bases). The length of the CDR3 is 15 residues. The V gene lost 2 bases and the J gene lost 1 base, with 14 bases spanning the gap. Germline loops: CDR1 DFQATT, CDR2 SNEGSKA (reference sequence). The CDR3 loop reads CSARSHDRRNTEAFF. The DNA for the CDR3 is TGCAGTGCTAGATCCCACGACAGGAGGAACACTGAAGCTTTCTTT.

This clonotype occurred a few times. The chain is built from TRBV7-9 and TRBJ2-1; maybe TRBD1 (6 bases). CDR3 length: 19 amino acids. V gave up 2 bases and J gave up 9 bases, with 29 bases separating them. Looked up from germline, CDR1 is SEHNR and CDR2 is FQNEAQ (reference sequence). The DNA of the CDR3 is TGTGCCAGCAGCTTACCCCTACCTAGACAGGAAGGTAACGATATTGAGCAGTTCTTC. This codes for CASSLPLPRQEGNDIEQFF. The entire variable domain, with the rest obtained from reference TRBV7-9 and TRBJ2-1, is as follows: DTGVSQNPRHKITKRGQNVTFRCDPISEHNRLYWYRQTLGQGPEFLTYFQNEAQLEKSRLLSDRFSAERPKGSFSTLEIQRTEQGDSAMYLCASSLPLPRQEGNDIEQFFGPGTRLTVL.

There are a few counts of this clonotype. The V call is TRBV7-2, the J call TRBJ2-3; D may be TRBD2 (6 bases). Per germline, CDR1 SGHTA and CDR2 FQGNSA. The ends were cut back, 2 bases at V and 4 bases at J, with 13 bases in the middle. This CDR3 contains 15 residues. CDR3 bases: TGTGCCAGCAGCTTACAAACGGGAGCGGCAGATACGCAGTATTTT. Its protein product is CASSLQTGAADTQYF.

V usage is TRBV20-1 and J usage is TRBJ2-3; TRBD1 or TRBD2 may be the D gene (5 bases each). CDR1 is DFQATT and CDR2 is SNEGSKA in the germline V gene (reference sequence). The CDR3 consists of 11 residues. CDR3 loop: CSGIRADTQYF. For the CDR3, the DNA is TGCAGCGGGATCAGGGCAGATACGCAGTATTTT.

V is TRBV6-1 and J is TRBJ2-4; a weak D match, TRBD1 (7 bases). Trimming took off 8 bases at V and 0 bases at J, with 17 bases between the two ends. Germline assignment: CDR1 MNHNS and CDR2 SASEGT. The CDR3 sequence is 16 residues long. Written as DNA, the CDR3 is TGTGCCAGCCTGCAGGGGGGTAATTTAGCCAAAAACATTCAGTACTTC. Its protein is CASLQGGNLAKNIQYF.

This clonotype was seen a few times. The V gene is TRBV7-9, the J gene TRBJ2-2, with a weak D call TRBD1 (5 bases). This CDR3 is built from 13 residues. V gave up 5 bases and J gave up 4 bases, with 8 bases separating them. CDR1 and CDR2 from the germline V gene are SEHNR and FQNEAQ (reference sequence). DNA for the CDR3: TGTGCCAGCAGCCTCCAGGGCACCGGGGAGCTGTTTTTT. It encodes CASSLQGTGELFF.

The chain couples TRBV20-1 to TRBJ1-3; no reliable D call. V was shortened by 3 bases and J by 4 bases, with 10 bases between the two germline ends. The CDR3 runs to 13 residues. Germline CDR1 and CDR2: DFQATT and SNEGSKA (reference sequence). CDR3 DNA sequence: TGCAGTGCTAGGGCAACTCCGGGAAACACCATATATTTT. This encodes CSARATPGNTIYF.